The sequence of this T cell receptor beta chain was determined in a study of T cells in Graves' hyperthyroidism and ophthalmopathy. Using RNA transcripts as the source, TCR beta CDR3 regions were amplified. During a first-round RT-PCR of the TCR CDR3, the HTBI primer set was used. TCRdb reprocessed the multiplex PCR reads with MiXCR, giving one entry per CDR3 protein. The repertoire has about 400,000 distinct CDR3 sequences, roughly 14% of them found once; the top ten carry around a fifth. This clonotype was recorded many times. Sequencing input: blood. The receptor was isolated from a woman in her 30s with Graves' ophthalmopathy.

The CDR3 nucleotides are TGTGCCAGCAGCTTATGGGCAGATACTTTGAACACTGAAGCTTTCTTT. The encoded protein is CASSLWADTLNTEAFF. The chain links TRBV11-2 to TRBJ1-1; D ambiguous. Germline V gives CDR1 SGHAT, CDR2 FQNNGV. The germline V and J ends were trimmed by 2 bases and 0 bases, with 13 bases remaining between them. This CDR3 is 16 amino acids long.